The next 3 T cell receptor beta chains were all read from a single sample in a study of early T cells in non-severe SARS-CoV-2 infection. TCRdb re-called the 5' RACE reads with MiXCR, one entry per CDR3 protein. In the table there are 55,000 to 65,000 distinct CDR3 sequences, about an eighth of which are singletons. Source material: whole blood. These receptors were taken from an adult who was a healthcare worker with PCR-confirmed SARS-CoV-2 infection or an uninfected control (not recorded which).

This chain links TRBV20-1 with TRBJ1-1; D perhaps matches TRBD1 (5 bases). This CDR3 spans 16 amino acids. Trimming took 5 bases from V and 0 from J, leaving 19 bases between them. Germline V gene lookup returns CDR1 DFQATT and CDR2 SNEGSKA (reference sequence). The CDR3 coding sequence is TGCAGTGCTCGGGACGGAGGGAGAGTAATGAACACTGAAGCTTTCTTT. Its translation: CSARDGGRVMNTEAFF.

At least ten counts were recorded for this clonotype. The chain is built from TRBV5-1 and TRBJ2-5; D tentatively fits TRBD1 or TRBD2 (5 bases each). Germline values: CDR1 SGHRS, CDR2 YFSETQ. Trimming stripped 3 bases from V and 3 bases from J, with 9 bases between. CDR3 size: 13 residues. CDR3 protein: CASSWGYEETQYF. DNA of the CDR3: TGCGCCAGCAGCTGGGGGTATGAAGAGACCCAGTACTTC.

As DNA, the CDR3 is TGTGCCAGCAGCTTGGGTGGGCAGGCTGAGACCCAGTACTTC. Its translation is CASSLGGQAETQYF. The gene calls are TRBV11-2 and TRBJ2-5; D not certain. Germline loops: CDR1 SGHAT, CDR2 FQNNGV. The CDR3 length is 14 residues. V shed 3 bases and J shed 5 bases, with 13 bases lying between them.